This paragraph reports one TCR beta chain. The data belong to a study of T cell changes during pregnancy in multiple sclerosis. V shed 1 base and J shed 3 bases, with 19 bases lying between them. Germline-derived CDR1 and CDR2 are SGDLS and YYNGEE. The CDR3 consists of 17 residues. Assay: immunoSEQ multiplex PCR; the TCRdb copy retains only in-frame clones and omits some. The table includes tens of thousands of clones, 90% to 95% detected once. Sample: CD8+ T cells from peripheral blood mononuclear cells, taken in the second trimester of pregnancy. The TCR comes from a female donor with multiple sclerosis, enrolled in a pregnancy study. This chain connects TRBV9 to TRBJ1-2, with D possibly TRBD1 on 6 matching bases. The CDR3 is CASSVSKMGARDYGYTF. For the CDR3, the DNA is TGTGCCAGCAGCGTATCCAAAATGGGGGCTCGCGACTATGGCTACACCTTC. Full variable domain (remainder filled in from reference TRBV9 and TRBJ1-2): DSGVTQTPKHLITATGQRVTLRCSPRSGDLSVYWYQQSLDQGLQFLIQYYNGEERAKGNILERFSAQQFPDLHSELNLSSLELGDSALYFCASSVSKMGARDYGYTFGSGTRLTVV.